One and the same sample provided the 23 T cell receptor beta chains below, sequenced in a study of Graves' ophthalmopathy and Graves' hyperthyroidism. RNA transcripts provided the template for amplifying TCR beta CDR3 regions. The first round was an RT-PCR with HTBI primers, and the second round was a multiplex PCR. TCRdb re-derived calls from the multiplex PCR reads in MiXCR, one entry per CDR3 protein. The sample has about 400,000 distinct CDR3 sequences, approximately 15% seen once. The sample comprised peripheral blood. The receptors derive from a woman aged 18-30 years with stable Graves' hyperthyroidism.

The genes are TRBV5-1 and TRBJ2-5; D is undetermined. V lost 0 bases and J lost 0, with 9 bases in between. This CDR3 comprises 15 residues. Germline V gene sequence: CDR1 SGHRS, CDR2 YFSETQ. The CDR3 sequence is CASSLGGQYQETQYF. In DNA, the CDR3 is TGCGCCAGCAGCTTGGGTGGGCAGTACCAAGAGACCCAGTACTTC.

This clonotype was seen repeatedly, ten times or more. The gene calls are TRBV20-1 and TRBJ2-7, with 7 nucleotides matching TRBD2. Germline V gene data show CDR1 as DFQATT and CDR2 as SNEGSKA (reference sequence). V lost 5 bases and J lost 4; bases outside the gene matches: 8. This CDR3 comprises 13 residues. CDR3 sequence reads: CSALWGGGYEQYF. The CDR3 nucleotides are TGCAGTGCTCTCTGGGGGGGAGGTTACGAGCAGTACTTC.

This clonotype has a handful of counts. The chain links TRBV3-1 to TRBJ1-1, with a weak D call TRBD1 (5 bases). The CDR3 runs to 16 residues. Germline CDR1 reads LGHDT; CDR2 reads YNNKEL (reference sequence). V was trimmed by 1 base and J by 1 base, leaving 13 bases between them. CDR3 sequence (DNA): TGTGCCAGCAGCCAAGTGTCGGGGCACGGGAACACTGAAGCTTTCTTT. It translates to CASSQVSGHGNTEAFF.

In this sample, this clonotype turned up many times. V gene TRBV7-2 combines with J gene TRBJ2-7; D call uncertain. Germline V gene sequence: CDR1 SGHTA, CDR2 FQGNSA. The CDR3 is 11 amino acids. The V and J ends lost 4 bases and 4 bases respectively, with 5 bases between them. The CDR3 loop reads CASSSRYEQYF. The CDR3 DNA sequence: TGTGCCAGCAGCTCGCGTTACGAGCAGTACTTC.

The table lists this clonotype with a few counts. The V call is TRBV6-2 or TRBV6-3, the J call TRBJ2-2; possibly TRBD1 for D (5 bases). The V end was cut by 2 bases, the J end by 5 bases, with 9 bases between. CDR1 and CDR2 (germline): MNHEY, SVGEGT. The CDR3 consists of 14 residues. The CDR3 sequence: CASSYDRITGELFF. The CDR3 nucleotides are TGTGCCAGCAGTTACGACAGAATAACCGGGGAGCTGTTTTTT.

The chain carries TRBV27 and TRBJ1-2; D ambiguous. V was clipped by 3 bases and J by 4 bases, with 9 bases between them. The CDR3 totals 13 residues. Looked up from germline, CDR1 is MNHEY and CDR2 is SMNVEV (reference sequence). CDR3 nucleotide sequence: TGTGCCAGCAGTTTTTCGAGCATCTATGGCTACACCTTC. It codes for CASSFSSIYGYTF.

This chain links TRBV20-1 with TRBJ1-2; a possible D gene is TRBD1 (5 bases). This CDR3 has 15 amino acids. The V and J ends lost 3 bases and 0 bases respectively, with 14 bases between them. CDR1 DFQATT and CDR2 SNEGSKA come from the germline V gene (reference sequence). As DNA, the CDR3 is TGCAGTGCTAGGGGGGAGGGGAGAACTAACTATGGCTACACCTTC. This codes for CSARGEGRTNYGYTF.

This clonotype appeared many times. J is TRBJ1-1 and V is TRBV7-6; 7 positions match TRBD1. CDR3 length equals 15 residues. CDR1 is SGHVS and CDR2 is FNYEAQ in the germline V gene. V lost 5 bases, J lost 4 bases, and 10 bases stayed unmatched. CDR3 loop: CASSRDSGGVTEAFF. Written as DNA, the CDR3 is TGTGCCAGCAGCCGAGACTCAGGGGGGGTCACTGAAGCTTTCTTT.

This clonotype came up many times. The rearrangement links TRBV29-1 to TRBJ1-2; D not certain. The CDR3 is 11 amino acids. The germline CDR1 and CDR2 sequences are SQVTM and ANQGSEA. V gave up 7 bases and J gave up 3 bases, with 9 bases separating them. The CDR3 DNA follows: TGCAGCGGGACGTTAGACTATGGCTACACCTTC. It encodes CSGTLDYGYTF. Using reference TRBV29-1 and TRBJ1-2 for the parts outside the CDR3, the full variable domain is SAVISQKPSRDICQRGTSLTIQCQVDSQVTMMFWYRQQPGQSLTLIATANQGSEATYESGFVIDKFPISRPNLTFSTLTVSNMSPEDSSIYLCSGTLDYGYTFGSGTRLTVV.

In its sample, this clonotype was seen many times. V gene TRBV24-1 combines with J gene TRBJ2-5; TRBD1 matches 8 bases. Germline V gives CDR1 KGHDR, CDR2 SFDVKD. V lost 4 bases to trimming and J lost 2 bases; unmatched junction nucleotides: 5. The CDR3 is 15 residues long. CDR3: CATSDSGQGQETQYF. The DNA of the CDR3 is TGTGCCACCAGTGACTCCGGACAGGGACAAGAGACCCAGTACTTC.

V usage is TRBV12-3 or TRBV12-4 and J usage is TRBJ2-6, with D hard to call. V dropped 2 bases and J dropped 2 bases, with 10 bases sitting between them. CDR3 size: 16 residues. CDR3 DNA sequence: TGTGCCAGCAGTTTACAGTCGTGGGCTGGGGCCAACGTCCTGACTTTC. Protein sequence: CASSLQSWAGANVLTF.

This clonotype appeared many times. This chain connects TRBV19 to TRBJ1-5; 7 bases line up with TRBD1. The germline V gene has CDR1 LNHDA and CDR2 SQIVND (reference sequence). The CDR3 is 16 residues long. J lost 6 bases, V lost 5 bases, and 13 bases had no gene match. CDR3 region: CASSATRQGEGQPQHF. As DNA, the CDR3 is TGTGCCAGTAGTGCCACCCGACAGGGAGAGGGTCAGCCCCAGCATTTT.

CDR3 residues: CASSQDIRPTDYTF. The CDR3 DNA is TGTGCCAGCAGCCAAGATATACGCCCCACCGACTACACCTTC. V and J are TRBV3-1 and TRBJ1-2, with D uncertain. The CDR3 is 14 residues long. Deletions cut 0 bases from V and 10 bases from J, with 15 bases between. Per germline, CDR1 LGHDT and CDR2 YNNKEL (reference sequence).

This clonotype was recorded at least ten times. The chain couples TRBV11-3 to TRBJ1-2; possible D gene TRBD1, 5 bases. V was cut by 3 bases and J by 4 bases, with 12 bases left in between. The CDR3 has 14 residues. The germline V gene encodes CDR1 SGHNT and CDR2 YENEEA. The CDR3 reads CASSFGGRAYGYTF. The DNA for the CDR3 is TGTGCCAGCAGCTTCGGGGGAAGAGCCTATGGCTACACCTTC.

This chain links TRBV30 with TRBJ1-1; tentative D call: TRBD1 (5 bases). The CDR3 length is 12 residues. Trimming removed 7 bases from V and 6 bases from J, with 15 bases in between. Germline assignment: CDR1 GTSNPN and CDR2 SVGIG (reference sequence). In DNA form, the CDR3 reads TGTGCCTTGCGGGGACCTTGGGCTGAAGCTTTCTTT. It yields the protein CALRGPWAEAFF.

This clonotype was seen many times. In DNA, the CDR3 is TGTGCCAGCAGCCTCCCACCCAGGGACGACGAGCAGTACTTC. It encodes CASSLPPRDDEQYF. J is TRBJ2-7 and V is TRBV7-2, with D possibly being TRBD1 or TRBD2 (5 bases each). The CDR3 totals 14 residues. V was pared by 5 bases and J by 5 bases, with 16 bases between. Germline V gene sequence: CDR1 SGHTA, CDR2 FQGNSA.

At least ten counts were recorded for this clonotype. The chain joins TRBV19 to TRBJ1-1; unclear D gene. Trimming left V 3 bases short and J 2 bases short, with 10 bases between. The CDR3 spans 14 residues. Looked up from germline, CDR1 is LNHDA and CDR2 is SQIVND (reference sequence). As DNA, the CDR3 is TGTGCCAGTAGTATTGACGCAGTTAACACTGAAGCTTTCTTT. Amino acids: CASSIDAVNTEAFF.

There are many counts of this clonotype. The V gene is TRBV2, the J gene TRBJ2-7; D call uncertain. V lost 3 bases and J lost 1, with 7 bases in between. The length of the CDR3 is 13 residues. CDR1 is SNHLY, CDR2 FYNNEI, per germline. The chain's CDR3 is CASSDSYSYEQYF. For the CDR3, the DNA is TGTGCCAGCAGTGACAGTTATTCCTACGAGCAGTACTTC.

The chain is built from TRBV6-5 and TRBJ2-7, with 10 nucleotides matching TRBD2. The CDR3 sequence is 15 residues long. Germline V gene data show CDR1 as MNHEY and CDR2 as SVGAGI. V was pared by 1 base and J by 4 bases, with 4 bases of the junction left unmatched. DNA for the CDR3: TGTGCCAGCAGTTACTTACTAGCGGGGAAATACGAGCAGTACTTC. Translating it yields CASSYLLAGKYEQYF.

The chain recombines TRBV19 with TRBJ1-5; TRBD1 matches 7 bases. CDR1 LNHDA and CDR2 SQIVND come from the germline V gene (reference sequence). The V segment lost 2 bases and the J segment 3 bases; nucleotides outside the gene matches: 13. The CDR3 length is 18 residues. CDR3 sequence reads: CASSIRGQAGGYNQPQHF. The CDR3 nucleotides read TGTGCCAGTAGTATAAGAGGACAGGCGGGAGGTTACAATCAGCCCCAGCATTTT.

Ten or more counts support this clonotype. CDR3 amino acids: CASSLQGSLNQPQHF. The CDR3 DNA reads as TGTGCCAGCAGTTTACAGGGTAGCCTCAATCAGCCCCAGCATTTT. The V and J genes are TRBV12-3 or TRBV12-4 and TRBJ1-5; possibly TRBD1 for D (5 bases). V was cut by 2 bases and J by 3 bases, with 11 bases left in between. The CDR3 extends over 15 amino acids.

This clonotype was counted at least ten times. V is TRBV11-3 and J is TRBJ2-2; 7 bases are shared with TRBD1. There are 15 residues in the CDR3. Trimming cost V 1 base and J 3 bases; bases outside gene matches: 2. Looked up from germline, CDR1 is SGHNT and CDR2 is YENEEA. The CDR3 nucleotides are TGTGCCAGCAGCTTAGGGGACAGCTACACCGGGGAGCTGTTTTTT. Protein sequence: CASSLGDSYTGELFF.

This clonotype was observed at least ten times. This chain links TRBV9 with TRBJ2-6; D ambiguous. Trimming cost V 6 bases and J 0 bases, with 4 bases left between them. CDR1 and CDR2 from the germline V gene are SGDLS and YYNGEE. The CDR3 loop spans 13 amino acids. CDR3 bases: TGTGCCAGCATGGGCTCTGGGGCCAACGTCCTGACTTTC. It translates to CASMGSGANVLTF.